This TCR beta chain was captured by sequencing in a study of T cell responses to AZD1222 COVID-19 vaccine. The protocol was immunoSEQ multiplex PCR, while the TCRdb copy is restricted to in-frame clones and leaves out a portion. The table has 65,000 to 85,000 clones, roughly 88% seen once. To note about this clone: Its cognate antigen is unknown.

Study findings and constraints: Compared with day 0, the breadth and depth of the Spike-specific TCR repertoire rose significantly after two doses of AZD1222.

The sequenced sample was peripheral blood, obtained 28 days after the second dose of the MenACWY control vaccine. This TCR derives from an adult who received the MenACWY meningococcal vaccine as a control.

In DNA, the CDR3 is TGTGCCAGCAGCCAAGGAAGGGGTTTAAATGAGCAGTTCTTC. Translating it yields CASSQGRGLNEQFF. The chain carries TRBV3-1 (or the pseudogene TRBV3-2) and TRBJ2-1, with D possibly TRBD1 on 5 matching bases. The V gene lost 1 base and the J gene lost 7 bases, with 11 bases spanning the gap. CDR1 is LGHDT, CDR2 YNNKEL, per germline (reference sequence). The CDR3 runs 14 residues.